This entry lists 19 T cell receptor beta chains sequenced from one sample in a study of blood T cell repertoires in COVID-19 (dated by TCRdb to the early 2020s). The library was built by means of the immunoSEQ multiplex PCR assay. TCRdb limited this immuneACCESS table to in-frame rearrangements with V and J called. A share of clones is missing; checked studies link under half to unresolved V genes, and the rest is unexplained. Counted in this sample were 200,000 to 250,000 clones; 86% of them appeared once. Approximately 6.2% of the sample comes from the top ten. The sample comprised peripheral blood. The receptors stem from a man between 60 and 75 years old with acute or convalescent COVID-19.

The CDR3 here is CASSLRTLSGELFF. DNA of the CDR3: TGTGCCAGCAGCCTTAGGACATTATCCGGGGAGCTGTTTTTT. This chain uses TRBV3-1 (or the pseudogene TRBV3-2) with TRBJ2-2; TRBD1 might be the D (5 bases). This CDR3 region has 14 residues. V lost 4 bases and J 6 bases, leaving 12 bases between the germline ends. Germline V CDR1 and CDR2: LGHDT, YNNKEL (reference sequence).

The chain links TRBV6-5 to TRBJ1-5, with 7 bases that match TRBD1. The CDR3 is made up of 14 amino acids. V shed 5 bases and J 5 bases; nucleotides not matched to a gene: 6. Germline CDR1 reads MNHEY; CDR2 reads SVGAGI. This CDR3 reads CASSRDRNYQPQHF. In nucleotides, the CDR3 is TGTGCCAGCAGTCGGGACAGAAACTATCAGCCCCAGCATTTT.

The V call is TRBV24-1, the J call TRBJ2-4; 7 bases agree with TRBD1. The CDR3 contains 15 residues. Trimming cost V 2 bases and J 7 bases; bases outside gene matches: 7. Germline CDR1 KGHDR, CDR2 SFDVKD. The CDR3 is CATSDSRQGTNIQYF. The DNA for the CDR3 is TGTGCCACCAGTGATTCGAGACAGGGTACGAACATTCAGTACTTC.

The rearrangement uses TRBV4-1 and TRBJ2-3; possibly TRBD2 for D (6 bases). Germline V lookup: CDR1 MGHRA, CDR2 YSYEKL. V lost 4 bases and J 3 bases, leaving 14 bases between the germline ends. There are 15 residues in the CDR3. The CDR3: CASSLEGRGTDTQYF. In DNA form, the CDR3 reads TGCGCCAGCAGCCTCGAGGGCCGGGGGACAGATACGCAGTATTTT.

V usage is TRBV12-5 and J usage is TRBJ2-2; D is uncertain. The V end lost 3 bases, the J end lost 0 bases, and 17 bases lay between the germline ends. The CDR3 spans 18 residues. Germline CDR1 reads LGHNT; CDR2 reads FRNRAP. CDR3 sequence reads: CASGFSDGSATNTGELFF. The DNA for the CDR3 is TGTGCTAGTGGTTTTTCCGACGGGTCGGCTACGAACACCGGGGAGCTGTTTTTT.

The rearrangement joins TRBV6-4 to TRBJ2-6; D perhaps matches TRBD1 (5 bases). V was shortened by 0 bases and J by 0 bases, with 9 bases between the two germline ends. The CDR3 has 17 amino acids. Germline CDR1 reads MRHNA; CDR2 reads SNTAGT. DNA of the CDR3: TGTGCCAGCAGTGACTCAGGGGTATACTCTGGGGCCAACGTCCTGACTTTC. This translates into CASSDSGVYSGANVLTF.

The CDR3 DNA follows: TGTGCCAGCACCCGATCGACAGGGGGCAACGAAAAACTGTTTTTT. The encoded protein is CASTRSTGGNEKLFF. The chain combines TRBV28 with TRBJ1-4; 10 positions match TRBD1. This CDR3 has 15 residues. Germline values: CDR1 MDHEN, CDR2 SYDVKM. With 7 bases clipped from V and 8 bases from J, the junction kept 10 bases outside the gene matches.

This clone was seen once. The CDR3 region is CASSYLYEQYF. In DNA form, the CDR3 reads TGTGCCAGCAGTTACCTCTACGAGCAGTACTTC. V gene TRBV6-5 combines with J gene TRBJ2-7; D not certain. The CDR3 covers 11 residues. Per the germline V gene, CDR1 is MNHEY and CDR2 is SVGAGI. The V end was cut by 2 bases, the J end by 3 bases, with 2 bases between.

The rearrangement uses TRBV7-9 and TRBJ1-1; TRBD1 aligns across 7 bases. The CDR3 is made up of 13 amino acids. V shed 8 bases and J 1 base; nucleotides not matched to a gene: 4. Germline V gene lookup returns CDR1 SEHNR and CDR2 FQNEAQ (reference sequence). As DNA, the CDR3 is TGTGCCAGCGGGACAGCCTCGAACACTGAAGCTTTCTTT. Amino acids: CASGTASNTEAFF. Looking up the rest from reference TRBV7-9 and TRBJ1-1 gives the full variable domain: DTGVSQNPRHKITKRGQNVTFRCDPISEHNRLYWYRQTLGQGPEFLTYFQNEAQLEKSRLLSDRFSAERPKGSFSTLEIQRTEQGDSAMYLCASGTASNTEAFFGQGTRLTVV.

Concerning this clone itself: The same CDR3 arises from other DNA sequences in this sample as well. The chain joins TRBV7-3 to TRBJ2-1, with 9 bases matching TRBD2. V trimming: 5 bases; J trimming: 9 bases; junction bases outside the gene matches: 11. The germline gives CDR1 SGHTA, CDR2 FQGTGA. CDR3 length equals 15 residues. Here the CDR3 reads CASSLRLAEGTEQFF. In DNA form, the CDR3 reads TGTGCCAGCAGCCTCCGACTAGCGGAAGGGACTGAGCAGTTCTTC.

The rearrangement links TRBV19 to TRBJ1-1; no firm D call. The length of the CDR3 is 15 residues. Trimming took 4 bases from V and 4 from J, leaving 16 bases between them. Germline assignment: CDR1 LNHDA and CDR2 SQIVND (reference sequence). The CDR3 nucleotides are TGTGCCAGTAGTACCTCATTGGGCTGGGCCACTGAAGCTTTCTTT. This translates into CASSTSLGWATEAFF.

V usage is TRBV7-9 and J usage is TRBJ1-1, with D unresolved. Trimming pared 0 bases from V and 1 base from J, leaving 6 bases between. Germline V CDR1 and CDR2: SEHNR, FQNEAQ (reference sequence). There are 14 residues in the CDR3. CDR3 DNA: TGTGCCAGCAGCTTAGCCGGGAGGAACACTGAAGCTTTCTTT. Encoded protein: CASSLAGRNTEAFF.

V gene TRBV19 combines with J gene TRBJ1-5, with TRBD1 identical over 9 bases. The junction had 7 bases not matched to a gene; V was cut back by 7 bases and J by 6 bases. This CDR3 has 14 amino acids. Germline V gives CDR1 LNHDA, CDR2 SQIVND (reference sequence). This CDR3 reads CASTRTGDFQPQHF. As DNA, the CDR3 is TGTGCCAGTACACGGACAGGGGACTTTCAGCCCCAGCATTTT.

This clone was picked up many times. CDR3 bases: TGTGCCAGCAGACAAGACAGGGGGATGACTGAAGCTTTCTTT. Encoded protein: CASRQDRGMTEAFF. The chain uses TRBV27 and TRBJ1-1; 9 bases line up with TRBD1. This CDR3 has 14 amino acids. The ends lost 6 bases at V and 5 bases at J; junction bases unmatched: 7. The germline gives CDR1 MNHEY, CDR2 SMNVEV (reference sequence).

The J gene is TRBJ2-7, the V gene TRBV6-2 or TRBV6-3, with TRBD1 identical over 8 bases. The CDR3 is 17 amino acids. Germline loops: CDR1 MNHEY, CDR2 SVGEGT. Germline trimming cut 6 bases from V and 0 bases from J; bases unmatched to any gene: 13. The CDR3 loop is CASSPPRDRPDSYEQYF. DNA for the CDR3: TGTGCCAGCAGCCCACCCCGGGACAGGCCAGACTCCTACGAGCAGTACTTC.

The chain joins TRBV7-3 to TRBJ2-5, with 8 bases lining up with TRBD2. The CDR3 sequence is 15 residues long. V dropped 5 bases and J dropped 1; count of bases not matched to a gene: 6. The germline V gene encodes CDR1 SGHTA and CDR2 FQGTGA. Here the CDR3 reads CASSPSGGAQETQYF. For the CDR3, the DNA is TGTGCCAGCAGCCCCAGCGGGGGAGCCCAAGAGACCCAGTACTTC.

This clone has a single count. V and J are TRBV28 and TRBJ1-1, with a weak D call TRBD1 (6 bases). V shed 5 bases and J shed 4 bases, with 17 bases lying between them. The CDR3 is 15 amino acids. The germline gives CDR1 MDHEN, CDR2 SYDVKM. Written as DNA, the CDR3 is TGTGCCAGCAGTATGACAGGTCACCAAGGCACTGAAGCTTTCTTT. Amino acids: CASSMTGHQGTEAFF. Complete variable domain (other parts from reference TRBV28 and TRBJ1-1): DVKVTQSSRYLVKRTGEKVFLECVQDMDHENMFWYRQDPGLGLRLIYFSYDVKMKEKGDIPEGYSVSREKKERFSLILESASTNQTSMYLCASSMTGHQGTEAFFGQGTRLTVV.

V gene TRBV27 combines with J gene TRBJ2-1, with 7 bases that match TRBD1. J was trimmed by 4 bases and V by 6 bases; bases with no gene match: 12. The CDR3 consists of 16 residues. The germline V gene has CDR1 MNHEY and CDR2 SMNVEV (reference sequence). DNA for the CDR3: TGTGCCAGCAGCCTAATAACAGGGGCCTTTTACAATGAGCAGTTCTTC. Residues: CASSLITGAFYNEQFF.

J is TRBJ1-4 and V is TRBV5-4; TRBD1 agrees at 9 bases. Trimming cost V 4 bases and J 6 bases; bases outside gene matches: 4. Germline values: CDR1 SGHNT, CDR2 YYREEE (reference sequence). The CDR3 loop spans 14 amino acids. The CDR3 sequence: CASSLRTGDEKLFF. The CDR3 region has the DNA TGTGCCAGCAGCCTCCGGACAGGGGATGAAAAACTGTTTTTT.